This TCR beta chain was recorded in a study of cytomegalovirus exposure and HLA in healthy donors. Regarding the study as a whole: One cluster of highly shared sequence variants probably arose as a sequencing artifact.

All donors participated as healthy donors of bone marrow. The study ran its PCR with 60 Vbeta and 13 Jbeta primers. Libraries were prepared by immunoSEQ multiplex PCR; TCRdb keeps only in-frame clonotypes and omits some of them. This sample's table has approximately 200,000 clones. On this clone: Antigen specificity is unknown.

Material: PBMCs. The sequence was collected from a boy aged 5-17 years in good health and CMV-seronegative.

CDR3 sequence (DNA): TGTGCCAGCAGCTCGCGGGGGACCCAAGAGACCCAGTACTTC. Translating it yields CASSSRGTQETQYF. This chain links TRBV9 with TRBJ2-5; 7 bases match TRBD2. The CDR3 totals 14 residues. The germline CDR1 and CDR2 sequences are SGDLS and YYNGEE. Unmatched junction bases numbered 4, after V lost 4 bases and J lost 1 base.